One and the same sample provided the 24 T cell receptor beta chains below, sequenced in a study of blood T cell repertoires in COVID-19. The assay was immunoSEQ multiplex PCR, and TCRdb's table has in-frame clones only and misses some. The data contain 30,000 or so clones, 65% to 70% of them singletons. Input material: peripheral blood. Source of these receptors: a human donor in a cohort sampled during active COVID-19.

The V call is TRBV4-1, the J call TRBJ2-3, with TRBD2 identical over 11 bases. This CDR3 region has 16 residues. Germline V lookup: CDR1 MGHRA, CDR2 YSYEKL. J gave up 3 bases and V 4 bases, and 6 bases lay outside the gene matches. The CDR3 DNA is TGCGCCAGCAGCCTGACTAGCGGGATGGCAACAGATACGCAGTATTTT. Residues: CASSLTSGMATDTQYF.

The chain couples TRBV27 to TRBJ2-7, with 9 bases aligning to TRBD2. This CDR3 has 15 residues. The germline V gene has CDR1 MNHEY and CDR2 SMNVEV (reference sequence). V gave up 2 bases and J gave up 0 bases; unmatched junction bases: 2. CDR3 sequence: CASSLQAGGSYEQYF. For the CDR3, the DNA is TGTGCCAGCAGTTTACAAGCGGGAGGCTCCTACGAGCAGTACTTC.

The chain uses TRBV7-9 and TRBJ2-7; TRBD1 might be the D (5 bases). V was trimmed by 3 bases and J by 5 bases, leaving 20 bases between them. The germline gives CDR1 SEHNR, CDR2 FQNEAQ (reference sequence). The CDR3 is 16 residues long. CDR3 nucleotides: TGTGCCAGCAGCTTTTCGTGGGTGCCAGGGTTTAACGAGCAGTACTTC. Amino acids: CASSFSWVPGFNEQYF.

The chain employs TRBV27 and TRBJ1-1, with D possibly matching TRBD1 (5 bases). With 6 bases removed from V and 3 bases from J, the gap between germline ends came to 11 bases. This CDR3 is built from 13 residues. CDR1 MNHEY and CDR2 SMNVEV come from the germline V gene (reference sequence). CDR3 nucleotides: TGTGCCAGCAGCTTTGGGGGGGACACTGAAGCTTTCTTT. Its translation is CASSFGGDTEAFF.

The rearrangement joins TRBV5-1 to TRBJ2-3; 7 nucleotides match TRBD2. The CDR3 contains 17 residues. Germline V gene sequence: CDR1 SGHRS, CDR2 YFSETQ. V lost 1 base to trimming and J lost 1 base; unmatched junction nucleotides: 9. The CDR3 region is CASSLTGASGGTDTQYF. CDR3 DNA sequence: TGCGCCAGCAGCTTGACAGGTGCGAGCGGGGGCACAGATACGCAGTATTTT.

V gene TRBV5-5 combines with J gene TRBJ2-7, with TRBD2 as a possible D gene (5 bases). Looked up from germline, CDR1 is SGHKS and CDR2 is YYEKEE (reference sequence). This CDR3 spans 15 amino acids. The V end was cut by 3 bases, the J end by 0 bases, with 13 bases between. The CDR3 loop reads CASSYRDHSSYEQYF. The CDR3 DNA is TGTGCCAGCAGCTACCGGGATCACAGCTCCTACGAGCAGTACTTC.

V usage is TRBV5-4 and J usage is TRBJ2-5; 11 bases match TRBD2. V dropped 4 bases and J dropped 0; count of bases not matched to a gene: 11. The CDR3 is made up of 18 amino acids. CDR1 SGHNT and CDR2 YYREEE come from the germline V gene (reference sequence). Here the CDR3 reads CASSVRLGLADYQETQYF. The DNA of the CDR3 is TGTGCCAGCAGCGTGAGGCTGGGACTAGCGGATTACCAAGAGACCCAGTACTTC.

The rearrangement links TRBV3-1 (or the pseudogene TRBV3-2) to TRBJ2-3; tentative D call: TRBD1 (5 bases). V was shortened by 4 bases and J by 4 bases, with 12 bases between the two germline ends. CDR1 is LGHDT, CDR2 YNNKEL, per germline (reference sequence). The CDR3 has 14 amino acids. The CDR3 sequence: CASSLRPTADTQYF. CDR3 coding DNA: TGTGCCAGCAGCCTCAGACCGACAGCAGATACGCAGTATTTT.

This chain joins TRBV11-2 and TRBJ2-5; 8 nucleotides match TRBD2. The length of the CDR3 is 15 residues. The V segment lost 1 base and the J segment 4 bases; nucleotides outside the gene matches: 5. CDR1 SGHAT and CDR2 FQNNGV come from the germline V gene. The CDR3 DNA reads TGTGCCAGCAGCTTAGCCGGGACTAGGCCAGAGACCCAGTACTTC. Translating gives CASSLAGTRPETQYF.

This sequence joins TRBV6-5 and TRBJ2-7; possibly TRBD2 for D (5 bases). With 0 bases removed from V and 1 base from J, the gap between germline ends came to 13 bases. The CDR3 is 16 residues long. Germline CDR1 MNHEY, CDR2 SVGAGI. DNA of the CDR3: TGTGCCAGCAGTTACTCCAAATATGGAGGATCCTACGAGCAGTACTTC. This gives the protein CASSYSKYGGSYEQYF.

The J gene is TRBJ2-1, the V gene TRBV19; 7 bases fit TRBD1. The V gene's germline CDR1 is LNHDA and CDR2 SQIVND (reference sequence). CDR3 length: 14 residues. V trimming: 4 bases; J trimming: 4 bases; junction bases outside the gene matches: 4. For the CDR3, the DNA is TGTGCCAGTAGTAGGGACAGAATTTACAATGAGCAGTTCTTC. Translation gives CASSRDRIYNEQFF.

This clone was found a few times. The rearrangement links TRBV7-3 to TRBJ1-6; possibly TRBD1 for D (5 bases). The CDR3 runs 15 residues. Germline values: CDR1 SGHTA, CDR2 FQGTGA. V was shortened by 5 bases and J by 10 bases, with 18 bases between the two germline ends. CDR3 protein: CASSPGRGLRSPLHF. The CDR3 nucleotides are TGTGCCAGCAGCCCCGGTCGGGGGTTGAGGTCACCCCTCCACTTT.

This clone has just one count. V is TRBV7-3 and J is TRBJ2-7; 8 nucleotides align to TRBD2. The CDR3 totals 13 residues. Germline assignment: CDR1 SGHTA and CDR2 FQGTGA. The CDR3 is CASGPAGVLEQYF. The CDR3 DNA follows: TGTGCTAGCGGGCCAGCGGGAGTGTTAGAGCAGTACTTC.

CDR3 coding DNA: TGTGCCAGCACCGGCATCGGACAGGGTTACAGGATGACCCAGTACTTC. It specifies CASTGIGQGYRMTQYF. This chain links TRBV5-5 with TRBJ2-5, with 8 bases lining up with TRBD1. The germline CDR1 and CDR2 sequences are SGHKS and YYEKEE (reference sequence). Trimming removed 6 bases from V and 7 bases from J; junction bases left unmatched: 17. The CDR3 covers 16 residues.

This chain uses TRBV6-2 or TRBV6-3 with TRBJ2-7; 9 nucleotides agree with TRBD2. The germline CDR1 and CDR2 sequences are MNHEY and SVGEGT. This CDR3 region has 16 residues. Trimming cost V 3 bases and J 2 bases; bases outside gene matches: 8. The CDR3 DNA reads TGTGCCAGCAGTTATAGGCGCCTAGCGGGAACCTACGAGCAGTACTTC. Encoded protein: CASSYRRLAGTYEQYF.

Comment on this clone: Likely a read error: the CDR3 ends without its conserved phenylalanine or tryptophan. No DNA is shown, since the ends of the CDR3 on it are uncertain; the CDR3 is the one TCRdb lists. V is TRBV6-5 and J is TRBJ1-1; the DNA was not compared with TRBD1, the D call given in the table. Germline V gene data show CDR1 as MNHEY and CDR2 as SVGAGI. The CDR3 is 11 residues long, counting both termini. CDR3 protein: CASSRQGAAQL.

V is TRBV4-2 and J is TRBJ2-7; 10 bases are a match to TRBD2. Trimming took 1 base from V and 4 from J; bases not matched to a gene: 7. Germline V gives CDR1 LGHNA, CDR2 YNFKEQ. The length of the CDR3 is 16 residues. The DNA of the CDR3 is TGTGCCAGCAGCCAAGGAGCTAGCGGGAGCAGATACGAGCAGTACTTC. It specifies CASSQGASGSRYEQYF.

This chain uses TRBV28 with TRBJ2-3; 7 nucleotides line up with TRBD2. V lost 1 base and J lost 2; bases outside the gene matches: 9. This CDR3 region has 17 residues. Germline CDR1 is MDHEN and CDR2 is SYDVKM. The DNA for the CDR3 is TGTGCCAGCAGTTTATCCACTAGCGCGAGATACACAGATACGCAGTATTTT. It encodes CASSLSTSARYTDTQYF.

The chain carries TRBV5-5 and TRBJ2-3; the match to TRBD1 covers 10 bases. Germline lookup yields CDR1 SGHKS and CDR2 YYEKEE (reference sequence). The J segment lost 3 bases and the V segment lost 2 bases, leaving 6 bases of the junction unmatched. The CDR3 sequence is 16 residues long. The CDR3 reads CASSFRTGGSTDTQYF. The CDR3 DNA reads TGTGCCAGCAGCTTTCGGACAGGGGGATCAACAGATACGCAGTATTTT.

The chain joins TRBV28 to TRBJ2-7; 10 bases are shared with TRBD2. CDR1 MDHEN and CDR2 SYDVKM come from the germline V gene. Trimming at V came to 8 bases and at J to 6 bases, leaving 4 bases not matched to a gene. The length of the CDR3 is 12 residues. The CDR3 loop is CASGSGRSEQYF. CDR3 DNA sequence: TGTGCCAGCGGTAGCGGGAGGTCCGAGCAGTACTTC. The full variable domain, its missing parts supplied by reference TRBV28 and TRBJ2-7, is DVKVTQSSRYLVKRTGEKVFLECVQDMDHENMFWYRQDPGLGLRLIYFSYDVKMKEKGDIPEGYSVSREKKERFSLILESASTNQTSMYLCASGSGRSEQYFGPGTRLTVT.

This clone has a single count. The J gene is TRBJ1-4, the V gene TRBV5-5; 9 bases agree with TRBD1. CDR1 is SGHKS, CDR2 YYEKEE, per germline (reference sequence). V was pared by 4 bases and J by 6 bases, with 1 base of the junction left unmatched. The CDR3 contains 13 residues. The CDR3, as DNA: TGTGCCAGCAGCAGGACAGGGGATGAAAAACTGTTTTTT. It encodes CASSRTGDEKLFF.

This sequence joins TRBV5-4 and TRBJ2-2; D gene uncertain. Deletions cut 1 base from V and 4 bases from J, with 8 bases between. Germline V gives CDR1 SGHNT, CDR2 YYREEE (reference sequence). This CDR3 comprises 14 residues. The CDR3 nucleotides are TGTGCCAGCAGCTTGACGGAGCTCACCGGGGAGCTGTTTTTT. Translated, it gives CASSLTELTGELFF.

This clone has a count of ten or more. The chain combines TRBV4-1 with TRBJ1-6; 8 nucleotides align to TRBD1. The CDR3 is 18 residues long. Germline V CDR1 and CDR2: MGHRA, YSYEKL. The junction had 14 bases not matched to a gene; V was cut back by 0 bases and J by 10 bases. In nucleotides, the CDR3 is TGCGCCAGCAGCCAAGATCTGACAGGGGCTGCGCAGGGCTCACCCCTCCACTTT. Translated: CASSQDLTGAAQGSPLHF.

The V and J genes are TRBV19 and TRBJ2-3; TRBD2 is a possible D gene (6 bases). Germline assignment: CDR1 LNHDA and CDR2 SQIVND (reference sequence). V dropped 2 bases and J dropped 6 bases, with 12 bases sitting between them. This CDR3 contains 14 residues. CDR3 sequence reads: CASSIKAGSDTQYF. The CDR3 coding sequence is TGTGCCAGTAGTATAAAGGCGGGATCCGATACGCAGTATTTT.